These 6 T cell receptor beta chains were sequenced from one sample in a study of siplizumab effects on memory and regulatory T cells. TCRdb keeps only in-frame clones here, not all; method: immunoSEQ multiplex PCR. The sample gives around 68,000 clones, about 87% of which show up once; about 1.7% is in the top ten. Sample: Tregs sorted from blood. The receptor source for this set is a human donor in good health.

The genes are TRBV30 and TRBJ2-7; D unclear. Between the trimmed V and J ends, which lost 2 bases and 2 bases, there was a span of 7 bases. Germline CDR1 reads GTSNPN; CDR2 reads SVGIG (reference sequence). The CDR3 is 12 amino acids. The CDR3 here is CAWSLNPYEQYF. The DNA for the CDR3 is TGTGCCTGGAGTCTCAATCCCTACGAGCAGTACTTC.

V and J are TRBV5-4 and TRBJ1-2; D gene uncertain. The CDR3 has 13 residues. Germline lookup yields CDR1 SGHNT and CDR2 YYREEE (reference sequence). V was pared by 1 base and J by 1 base, with 5 bases between. The CDR3 reads CASSLRVNYGYTF. The CDR3 DNA reads TGTGCCAGCAGCTTGCGAGTTAACTATGGCTACACCTTC.

The rearrangement joins TRBV2 to TRBJ2-5; TRBD1 aligns across 7 bases. Germline CDR1 is SNHLY and CDR2 is FYNNEI. The CDR3 consists of 12 residues. The trim removed 4 bases at V and 5 bases at J, leaving 1 base unmatched. The CDR3 nucleotides read TGTGCCAGCAGTGCAGGGGGTGAGACCCAGTACTTC. Its protein is CASSAGGETQYF.

About this clone: The junction shows a germline mismatch at one end, possibly a read error. The chain has TRBV7-7 and TRBJ2-5; D might be TRBD2 (5 bases). Germline CDR1 SSHAT, CDR2 FNYEAQ (reference sequence). This CDR3 has 14 amino acids. The CDR3 region is CASSSRPGKETQYF. As DNA, the CDR3 is TGTGCTAGCAGCTCTCGACCGGGGAAAGAGACCCAGTACTTC.

The chain joins TRBV5-1 to TRBJ2-5, with D maybe TRBD1 (5 bases). The CDR3 has 13 residues. V lost 5 bases to trimming and J lost 4 bases, with 12 bases between them. CDR1 is SGHRS and CDR2 is YFSETQ in the germline V gene. The CDR3 DNA reads TGCGCCAGCAGTCCAGGGATATCAGAGACCCAGTACTTC. It encodes CASSPGISETQYF.

Notes on this clone: Germline and junction disagree at one end, which may indicate a read error. The CDR3 bases are TGCAGCGTCGAAGGGGACAGAAAAGTGTATGGCTACACCTTC. Its translation: CSVEGDRKVYGYTF. The chain joins TRBV29-1 to TRBJ1-2; 7 bases match TRBD1. The CDR3 has 14 amino acids. The germline V gene has CDR1 SQVTM and CDR2 ANQGSEA.